The 23 T cell receptor delta chains below were found in one sample sequenced in a study of γδ T cells in repeated Plasmodium falciparum infection. TCRdb repeated clone calling on the multiplex PCR reads with CATT. The table shows tens of thousands of delta-chain clones, with 0.95% to 1% occurring only once. Bulk repertoires came from Vgamma9/Vdelta2+ or Vdelta2-negative gammadelta T cells flow-sorted from PBMC. The specimen sequenced was gamma-delta T cells from blood. The receptors come from a pool of human donors (malaria-infected and uninfected, not separated).

This sequence joins TRDV1 and TRDJ1; D perhaps matches TRDD3 (5 bases). This CDR3 has 19 residues. V was pared by 1 base and J by 3 bases, with 24 bases between. Germline-derived CDR1 and CDR2 are TSWWSYY and QGS. The CDR3 spells CALGEPTIPGGLPSDKLIF. In DNA, the CDR3 is TGTGCTCTTGGGGAACCCACTATTCCGGGGGGTCTACCGTCCGATAAACTCATCTTT.

Note on this clone: A far larger clone is off by one base, so a read error is likely. The sample contains more than one DNA sequence encoding this CDR3. DNA for the CDR3: TGTGCCTGTGACACCGTTACAGTGAATACCGATAAACTCATCTTT. It encodes CACDTVTVNTDKLIF. The chain is built from TRDV2 and TRDJ1; D gene uncertain. Germline CDR1 reads GEAIGNYY; CDR2 reads EKD. The CDR3 has 15 residues. Trimming took 0 bases from V and 2 from J, leaving 12 bases between them.

This clone was recorded a few times. A read error is likely here: a far larger clone is one base away. Different DNA sequences within this sample yield the same CDR3. The chain carries TRDV2 and TRDJ3; D may be TRDD3 (5 bases). Assignment of the J gene here rests on matching the DNA to germline, because TCRdb gives none. Germline V CDR1 and CDR2: GEAIGNYY, EKD. The CDR3 extends over 18 amino acids. Trimming took 0 bases from V and 5 from J, leaving 16 bases between them. The CDR3 protein is CACDTVTPGARDTRQMFF. CDR3 nucleotide sequence: TGTGCCTGTGACACCGTCACGCCGGGGGCCAGGGACACCCGACAGATGTTTTTC.

The sample holds many counts of this clone. TCRdb records a much larger clone's protein for this DNA, with a difference at residue 15 that likely arises from a read error; the protein given is the translation of the DNA. This chain joins TRDV2 and TRDJ1, with TRDD3 identical over 8 bases. The germline V gene encodes CDR1 GEAIGNYY and CDR2 EKD. V lost 1 base, J lost 1 base, and 22 bases stayed unmatched. There are 21 residues in the CDR3. The CDR3 nucleotides read TGTGCCTGTGACACTCTCACTACTGGGGGCCTACCCGCTGACTGCACCGATAAACTCATCTTT. It codes for CACDTLTTGGLPADCTDKLIF.

This clone was seen only a few times. TCRdb shows a much larger clone's protein in place of this DNA's translation, and the two differ at residue 12, likely through a read error; the protein shown is translated from the DNA. The chain joins TRDV1 to TRDJ4, with TRDD3 identical over 11 bases. TCRdb gives no J gene; it was assigned here by matching the DNA to germline. This CDR3 has 28 amino acids. V shed 3 bases, J shed 2 bases, and the junction held 44 bases outside the gene matches. The germline V gene has CDR1 TSWWSYY and CDR2 QGS. DNA for the CDR3: TGTGCTCTTGGGGACACTTTGAGGGGCCTTCCTATACCTGGATGGGGGATACGCCGAGATTCCCCCGAGAGACCCCTGATCTTT. The encoded protein is CALGDTLRGLPIPGWGIRRDSPERPLIF.

Of note for this clone: The protein in TCRdb stems from a much larger clone and differs at residue 16 from this DNA's translation, likely a read error; here the protein is translated from the DNA. The V gene is TRDV2, but the J gene lacks a call; TRDD3, the D gene given by the table, was not confirmed from the DNA. CDR3 size: 18 residues. Germline V lookup: CDR1 GEAIGNYY, CDR2 EKD. This chain's CDR3 is CACDTVSGGIHGTDKPIF. The CDR3, as DNA: TGTGCCTGTGACACCGTCTCCGGGGGAATACACGGGACCGATAAACCCATCTTT.

Many counts were recorded for this clone. This likely came from a read error, as a far larger clone is one base away. Within the sample, other DNA sequences also encode this same CDR3. The J gene is TRDJ1, the V gene TRDV1, with 9 bases that match TRDD2. The CDR3 spans 21 residues. Trimming at V came to 3 bases and at J to 0 bases, leaving 20 bases not matched to a gene. Looked up from germline, CDR1 is TSWWSYY and CDR2 is QGS. CDR3 DNA: TGTGCTCTTGGGGAGGGGGCCTTCCTACGGACCTGGGGCTTCAACACCGATAAACTCATCTTT. It is translated as CALGEGAFLRTWGFNTDKLIF.

With respect to this clone: This sequence is one base from a far larger clone and is likely a read error. Other DNA sequences from this sample encode an identical CDR3 as well. The CDR3 DNA sequence: TGTGCCTGTGACACCGTTGGGGGATACGTGGGGGCAAGAATATCGAGCTCCTGGGACACCCGGCAGATGTTTTTC. The encoded protein is CACDTVGGYVGARISSSWDTRQMFF. The gene calls are TRDV2 and TRDJ3, with 11 bases fitting TRDD3. This CDR3 has 25 amino acids. CDR1 GEAIGNYY and CDR2 EKD come from the germline V gene.

Details on this clone: A far larger clone is a single base away, which makes a read error likely. Additional DNA sequences in this sample encode the identical CDR3. The V and J genes are TRDV1 and TRDJ1, with 13 bases fitting TRDD3. The J gene, absent from TCRdb, was called here by matching the DNA to germline. There are 24 residues in the CDR3. The germline gives CDR1 TSWWSYY, CDR2 QGS. Trimming took 1 base from V and 0 from J; bases not matched to a gene: 23. The CDR3 is CALGERPTSLTGGYAAGYTDKLIF. In nucleotides, the CDR3 is TGTGCTCTTGGGGAACGACCCACCTCGCTAACTGGGGGATACGCTGCCGGGTACACCGATAAACTCATCTTT.

Details on this clone: TCRdb's protein, taken from a much larger clone, differs from this DNA's translation at residue 10, likely owing to a read error; the protein displayed comes from the DNA. V usage is TRDV1 and J usage is TRDJ1, with D possibly matching TRDD3 (5 bases). The J gene, left out of TCRdb, was set here by checking the DNA against germline. The CDR3 spans 17 residues. CDR1 is TSWWSYY, CDR2 QGS, per germline. The V end was cut by 0 bases, the J end by 2 bases, with 16 bases between. CDR3 residues: CALGELTMGHGTDKLIF. CDR3 nucleotides: TGTGCTCTTGGGGAACTAACGATGGGGCATGGGACCGATAAACTCATCTTT.

This clone was detected a few times. TCRdb lists the protein of a much larger clone for this DNA, which differs at residue 16, so this is likely a read error; the protein given here is translated from the DNA itself. This chain joins TRDV2 and TRDJ2; 13 bases are a match to TRDD3. CDR1 is GEAIGNYY, CDR2 EKD, per germline. This CDR3 comprises 19 residues. The CDR3 DNA is TGTGCCTGTGACACCGTACTGGGGGATACGCACGCGACGGCAGCAAAACTCTTCTTT. This translates into CACDTVLGDTHATAAKLFF.

Notes on this clone: It is likely a read error: a sequence one base away is far more abundant. The sample contains more than one DNA sequence encoding this CDR3. V is TRDV1 and J is TRDJ1; 8 nucleotides match TRDD3. The CDR3 spans 25 residues. Germline CDR1 is TSWWSYY and CDR2 is QGS. The CDR3: CALGEKVPPNPLGWDTPHYTDKLIF. CDR3 coding DNA: TGTGCTCTTGGGGAAAAGGTACCCCCAAATCCCCTGGGATGGGATACGCCCCATTACACTGATAAACTCATCTTT.

About this clone itself: Since a far larger clone is one base different, this is likely a read error. The sample contains more than one DNA sequence encoding this CDR3. The chain recombines TRDV2 with TRDJ1, with D maybe TRDD3 (6 bases). Assignment of the J gene here rests on matching the DNA to germline, because TCRdb gives none. The germline V gene has CDR1 GEAIGNYY and CDR2 EKD. There are 16 residues in the CDR3. The CDR3 loop reads CACDALGGTYTDKLIF. In nucleotides, the CDR3 is TGTGCCTGTGACGCTTTGGGGGGCACGTACACTGATAAACTCATCTTT.

As for this clone: Since a far larger clone is one base different, this is likely a read error. Distinct nucleotide sequences in the sample also encode this CDR3. No J gene was called, and the V gene is TRDV2; the D call of TRDD3 is as the table states it, not checked on the DNA. The CDR3 runs to 16 residues. Per germline, CDR1 GEAIGNYY and CDR2 EKD. The CDR3 here is CACDPRTGGDTDKLIF. CDR3 sequence (DNA): TGTGCCTGTGACCCACGTACTGGGGGGGACACCGATAAACTTATCTTT.

A word on this clone: The protein that TCRdb holds for this DNA derives from a much larger clone and differs from the translated DNA at residue 6, which likely indicates a read error; the protein shown here is translated from the DNA. The gene calls are TRDV1 and TRDJ2; 11 bases fit TRDD3. The CDR3 is 19 amino acids. Germline CDR1 TSWWSYY, CDR2 QGS. Germline trimming cut 3 bases from V and 5 bases from J; bases unmatched to any gene: 14. The CDR3 spells CALGDCSFWGIPTTAQLFF. The CDR3 DNA reads TGTGCTCTTGGGGATTGTTCCTTCTGGGGGATACCAACTACAGCACAACTCTTCTTT.

This clone has more than one count but fewer than ten. TCRdb's entry gives the protein of a much larger clone, which mismatches this DNA's translation at residue 6, likely from a read error; the protein reported here is translated from the DNA. V gene TRDV2 combines with J gene TRDJ1; D is unresolved. Here the J gene came from matching the DNA to germline, since TCRdb omits it. V shed 2 bases and J shed 4 bases, with 22 bases lying between them. The CDR3 sequence is 17 residues long. The germline CDR1 and CDR2 sequences are GEAIGNYY and EKD. CDR3 sequence: CACDKTLPLTRGDKLIF. CDR3 in DNA: TGTGCCTGTGACAAGACCCTGCCACTAACCCGGGGCGATAAACTCATCTTT.

This clone was counted between two and nine times. TCRdb has a much larger clone's protein, which differs at residue 4 from the translation of this DNA, likely because of a read error; what is shown is the protein translated from the DNA. The rearrangement uses TRDV2 and TRDJ1; no definite D call. No J gene is reported in TCRdb; it was inferred here by comparing the DNA with germline. This CDR3 has 16 amino acids. Germline V gene lookup returns CDR1 GEAIGNYY and CDR2 EKD. V lost 6 bases and J lost 0, with 19 bases in between. DNA of the CDR3: TGTGCCTGTAACGGGGTGACCCGATCCAACACCGATAAACTCATCTTT. Translating it yields CACNGVTRSNTDKLIF.

On this clone itself: This probably arose from a read error, given a far larger clone one base away. The same CDR3 is also encoded by other DNA sequences in this sample. This chain connects TRDV3 to TRDJ1, with 8 bases that match TRDD3. CDR1 and CDR2 (germline): TVYSNPD, GDNSRS (reference sequence). The CDR3 has 15 amino acids. The CDR3 reads CAFYWGLENTDKLIF. The CDR3 DNA reads TGTGCCTTTTACTGGGGGTTAGAAAACACCGACAAACTCATCTTT.

This clone was recorded many times. The chain recombines TRDV2 with TRDJ1; 10 nucleotides match TRDD3. J gave up 2 bases and V 3 bases, and 5 bases lay outside the gene matches. This CDR3 has 15 residues. The germline V gene has CDR1 GEAIGNYY and CDR2 EKD. CDR3 residues: CACDGLLGDTDKLIF. CDR3 in DNA: TGTGCCTGTGACGGCTTACTGGGGGATACCGATAAACTCATCTTT.

A word on this clone: The protein recorded in TCRdb matches a much larger clone and deviates from this DNA's translation at residue 10, suggesting a read error; the protein here is obtained by translating the DNA. The chain joins TRDV1 to TRDJ1; 8 nucleotides line up with TRDD3. Assignment of the J gene here rests on matching the DNA to germline, because TCRdb gives none. The CDR3 runs to 22 residues. Germline assignment: CDR1 TSWWSYY and CDR2 QGS. V lost 0 bases and J lost 0; bases outside the gene matches: 21. The CDR3 sequence is CALGELLRGWGYSTPYTDKLIF. The DNA of the CDR3 is TGTGCTCTTGGGGAACTCCTTCGGGGTTGGGGATACAGCACTCCGTACACCGATAAACTCATCTTT.

As regards this clone: With a far larger clone one base away, a read error is the likely cause. Within the sample, other DNA sequences also encode this same CDR3. This chain uses TRDV1 with TRDJ1; 7 positions match TRDD3. No J gene is reported in TCRdb; it was inferred here by comparing the DNA with germline. The CDR3 totals 16 residues. The V gene's germline CDR1 is TSWWSYY and CDR2 QGS. The CDR3, as DNA: TGTGCTCTTGGAGAACTGGGAGGGATACTCGAGGGCAAACTCATCTTT. This codes for CALGELGGILEGKLIF.

This clone has more than one count but fewer than ten. The protein TCRdb lists belongs to a much larger clone and differs from this DNA's translation at residue 16, which points to a read error; the protein shown is made from the DNA. This chain uses TRDV1 with TRDJ1, with 12 positions matching TRDD3. The CDR3 length is 20 residues. Losses at the gene ends were 6 bases for V and 10 bases for J; bases not matched to a gene: 27. Germline CDR1 reads TSWWSYY; CDR2 reads QGS. The CDR3 loop is CALGGPGPKTGGYKNAGLIF. The CDR3 DNA is TGTGCTCTTGGAGGGCCAGGACCTAAAACTGGGGGATACAAAAATGCGGGACTCATCTTT.

In regard to this clone: A far bigger clonotype differs at one base, so this is likely a read error. This sample also contains other DNA sequences that code for the same CDR3. The V and J genes are TRDV2 and TRDJ1; 13 nucleotides agree with TRDD3. Because TCRdb records no J gene, it was assigned here through a match of the DNA to germline. V trimming: 0 bases; J trimming: 5 bases; junction bases outside the gene matches: 14. Germline V gene lookup returns CDR1 GEAIGNYY and CDR2 EKD. The CDR3 is made up of 19 amino acids. CDR3 protein: CACDTVGSTGGYGADKLIF. The CDR3 region has the DNA TGTGCCTGTGACACCGTGGGAAGTACTGGGGGATACGGCGCTGATAAACTCATCTTT.